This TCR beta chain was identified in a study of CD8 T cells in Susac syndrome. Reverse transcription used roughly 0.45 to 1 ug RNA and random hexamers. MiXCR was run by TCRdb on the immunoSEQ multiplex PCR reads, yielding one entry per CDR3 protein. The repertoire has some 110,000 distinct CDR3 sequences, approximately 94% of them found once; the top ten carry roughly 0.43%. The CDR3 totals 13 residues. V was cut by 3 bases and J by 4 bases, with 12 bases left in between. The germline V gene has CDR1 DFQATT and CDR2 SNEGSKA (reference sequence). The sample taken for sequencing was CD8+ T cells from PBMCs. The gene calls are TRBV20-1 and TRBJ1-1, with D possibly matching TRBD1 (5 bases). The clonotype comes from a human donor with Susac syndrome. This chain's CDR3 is CSASSGRSTEAFF. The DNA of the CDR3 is TGCAGTGCTAGTTCAGGGAGGAGCACTGAAGCTTTCTTT.